These T cell receptor beta chains were read from a single sample in a study of T cell repertoires in cytomegalovirus infection. MiXCR, applied by TCRdb to the reads, yields one record per CDR3 protein. The table lists about half a million distinct CDR3 sequences, about 33% of them singletons, with roughly a sixth in the top ten. The antigens of these receptors remain unknown. Here the sequenced sample was cultured PBMCs, taken from culture after CMV antigen stimulation. The source is a human donor in good health (CMV status not recorded). Some clones in this sample may be carry-over from other donors' samples. CDR3s include the opening cysteine and the closing phenylalanine or tryptophan. D genes are given only for firm matches. Clone sizes are given selectively: once, few, many, or a class where the clone is expanded.

v_call	clone_size	j_call	d_call	cdr3_aa	cdr3_nt
TRBV20-1	.	TRBJ2-5	TRBD2	CSAIPFGLAGRYQETQYF	TGCAGTGCGATACCCTTCGGACTAGCGGGGAGGTACCAAGAGACCCAGTACTTC
TRBV6-2/TRBV6-3	.	TRBJ1-4	TRBD1	CASSSPRDRGMRGEKLFF	TGTGCCAGCAGTTCTCCTCGGGACAGGGGAATGCGAGGTGAAAAACTGTTTTTT
TRBV7-2	.	TRBJ1-5	TRBD1	CASSRQGYNQPQHF	TGTGCCAGCAGCCGACAGGGTTACAATCAGCCCCAGCATTTT
TRBV12-3/TRBV12-4	many	TRBJ1-1	.	CASSLKMNTEAFF	TGTGCTAGCAGCTTAAAGATGAACACTGAAGCTTTCTTT
TRBV11-2	.	TRBJ2-1	.	CASSLTRLPHNEQFF	TGTGCCAGCAGCTTAACCAGACTGCCCCACAATGAGCAGTTCTTC
TRBV5-1	few	TRBJ2-1	.	CASRLSGTKYNEQFF	TGCGCCAGCCGTCTCTCCGGGACAAAGTACAATGAGCAGTTCTTC
TRBV5-1	.	TRBJ2-3	TRBD2	CASSSSLAGGPDTQYF	TGCGCCAGCAGCTCCTCGCTAGCGGGAGGCCCAGATACGCAGTATTTT
TRBV7-2	many	TRBJ2-3	.	CASRRTGGADTQYF	TGTGCCAGCAGGAGGACTGGGGGTGCAGATACGCAGTATTTT
TRBV7-2	few	TRBJ1-2	TRBD1	CASSLTGGGEGYTF	TGTGCCAGCAGCTTAACAGGAGGGGGCGAAGGCTACACCTTC
TRBV30	.	TRBJ2-1	.	CAWSETIDEQFF	TGTGCCTGGAGCGAGACTATCGATGAGCAGTTCTTC
TRBV12-3/TRBV12-4	.	TRBJ1-5	TRBD1	CASSGTANQPQHF	TGTGCCAGCAGTGGGACAGCGAATCAGCCCCAGCATTTT
TRBV4-2	once	TRBJ2-1	.	CASSQDQGGGGNEQFF	TGTGCCAGCAGCCAAGATCAAGGGGGAGGGGGCAATGAGCAGTTCTTC
TRBV15	few	TRBJ2-5	TRBD1	CATSDRGIETQYF	TGTGCCACCTCGGACAGGGGGATAGAGACCCAGTACTTC
TRBV7-2	.	TRBJ1-2	TRBD1	CASSLDRGRTYGYTF	TGTGCCAGCAGCTTAGACAGGGGGCGGACCTATGGCTACACCTTC
TRBV6-2/TRBV6-3	.	TRBJ2-4	.	CASRSGAVSKNIQYF	TGTGCCAGCAGATCAGGGGCTGTTTCCAAAAACATTCAGTACTTC
TRBV10-3	few	TRBJ1-1	.	CAISETAMNTEAFF	TGTGCCATCAGTGAGACAGCCATGAACACTGAAGCTTTCTTT
TRBV7-9	.	TRBJ1-2	.	CASSPREKESRGYTF	TGTGCCAGCAGCCCCCGGGAAAAGGAAAGTCGTGGCTACACCTTC
TRBV7-2	few	TRBJ2-4	TRBD2	CASSSLAGVNIQYF	TGTGCCAGCAGCTCGTTAGCGGGAGTGAACATTCAGTACTTC
TRBV11-2	.	TRBJ1-5	.	CASSLDIYGQPQHF	TGTGCCAGCAGCTTAGACATTTATGGTCAGCCCCAGCATTTT
TRBV7-2	many	TRBJ2-3	.	CASSLGLLDTQYF	TGTGCCAGCAGCTTGGGTTTACTGGATACGCAGTATTTT
TRBV11-3	few	TRBJ2-1	TRBD2	CASSPGGGLAYNEQFF	TGTGCCAGCTCCCCCGGGGGGGGACTAGCTTACAATGAGCAGTTCTTC
TRBV4-3	once	TRBJ1-5	.	CASSQVLGPNQPQHF	TGCGCCAGCAGCCAAGTCTTGGGACCAAATCAGCCCCAGCATTTT
TRBV7-2	.	TRBJ2-5	TRBD1	CASSRNRGLETQYF	TGTGCCAGCAGCCGTAACAGGGGATTGGAGACCCAGTACTTC
TRBV2	.	TRBJ2-7	.	CASSAPGTQDSYYEQYF	TGTGCCAGCAGTGCACCCGGGACACAGGACTCCTACTACGAGCAGTACTTC
TRBV6-2/TRBV6-3	once	TRBJ2-3	.	CASRGGSGTDTQYF	TGTGCCAGCAGGGGGGGTAGCGGCACAGATACGCAGTATTTT
TRBV7-2	few	TRBJ2-1	TRBD2	CASSLVSRTSGVNEQFF	TGTGCCAGCAGCTTAGTCAGTCGGACTAGCGGGGTCAATGAGCAGTTCTTC
TRBV7-9	.	TRBJ2-7	.	CASSLGGVLSLSSYEQYF	TGTGCCAGCAGCTTAGGGGGGGTCCTCTCCTTAAGCTCCTACGAGCAGTACTTC
TRBV7-8	few	TRBJ2-5	TRBD2	CASSLLAGGAKTQYF	TGTGCCAGCAGCTTACTAGCGGGAGGAGCGAAGACCCAGTACTTC
TRBV12-3/TRBV12-4	few	TRBJ2-3	.	CASSRQVESTDTQYF	TGTGCCAGCAGTCGTCAAGTGGAGAGCACAGATACGCAGTATTTT
TRBV20-1	few	TRBJ2-1	TRBD2	CSAYPSGRNYNEQFF	TGCAGTGCTTACCCTAGCGGGAGAAACTACAATGAGCAGTTCTTC
TRBV4-3	.	TRBJ1-2	TRBD1	CASSQGDRDYGYTF	TGCGCCAGCAGCCAGGGAGACAGGGACTATGGCTACACCTTC
TRBV7-9	few	TRBJ1-4	TRBD1	CASSAGQDGNEKLFF	TGTGCCAGCAGCGCCGGACAGGATGGCAATGAAAAACTGTTTTTT
TRBV7-6	many	TRBJ2-1	TRBD2	CASRPGLAGAYNEQFF	TGTGCCAGCAGGCCGGGACTAGCGGGAGCCTACAATGAGCAGTTCTTC
TRBV12-3/TRBV12-4	.	TRBJ1-4	.	CASSLAGATPGNRGLFF	TGTGCCAGCAGTTTAGCTGGGGCGACTCCGGGGAATAGGGGACTGTTTTTT
TRBV5-4	few	TRBJ2-7	TRBD2	CASSFDREGDEQYF	TGTGCCAGCAGCTTCGATCGGGAGGGAGACGAGCAGTACTTC
TRBV14	few	TRBJ2-1	.	CASSQVADTYNEQFF	TGTGCCAGCAGCCAAGTAGCCGATACCTACAATGAGCAGTTCTTC
TRBV7-7	.	TRBJ2-2	.	CASSLGPGNTGELFF	TGTGCCAGCAGCTTAGGTCCGGGGAACACCGGGGAGCTGTTTTTT
TRBV28	.	TRBJ1-5	.	CASRTQWQPQHF	TGTGCCAGCAGAACCCAATGGCAGCCCCAGCATTTT
TRBV6-2/TRBV6-3	few	TRBJ2-3	TRBD2	CASSSLLAGPSTSTDTQYF	TGTGCCAGCAGTTCCCTCCTAGCGGGACCGTCGACTAGCACAGATACGCAGTATTTT
TRBV29-1	.	TRBJ2-2	.	CSVDQGFTGELFF	TGCAGCGTTGATCAGGGGTTCACCGGGGAGCTGTTTTTT
TRBV2	.	TRBJ2-1	TRBD2	CASSEASGRTHEQFF	TGTGCCAGCAGTGAAGCTAGCGGGAGGACCCATGAGCAGTTCTTC
TRBV19	few	TRBJ1-5	.	CASSIFGQGLNQPQHF	TGTGCCAGTAGTATTTTCGGTCAGGGCTTAAATCAGCCCCAGCATTTT
TRBV7-2	many	TRBJ2-7	.	CASSPRGGGSYEQYF	TGTGCCAGCAGCCCACGTGGCGGTGGCTCCTACGAGCAGTACTTC
TRBV6-1	few	TRBJ2-2	.	CASSEGSRAGELFF	TGTGCCAGCAGTGAAGGCAGCCGGGCCGGGGAGCTGTTTTTT
TRBV7-2	.	TRBJ2-5	.	CASSPKIGTQYF	TGTGCCAGCAGCCCTAAAATTGGGACCCAGTACTTC
TRBV6-5	.	TRBJ2-3	TRBD2	CASSSLRTSGVTDTQYF	TGTGCCAGCAGTTCACTCCGGACTAGCGGGGTCACAGATACGCAGTATTTT
TRBV7-9	.	TRBJ1-2	.	CASSLLTSF	TGTGCCAGCAGCTTATTAACATCCTTC
TRBV12-3/TRBV12-4	few	TRBJ1-4	.	CASTNLGVTNEKLFF	TGTGCCAGCACCAACCTAGGGGTAACTAATGAAAAACTGTTTTTT
TRBV7-2	few	TRBJ2-7	.	CASSQQTLVPTYEQYF	TGTGCCAGCAGCCAACAGACCCTGGTACCTACCTACGAGCAGTACTTC
TRBV12-3/TRBV12-4	.	TRBJ2-3	TRBD2	CASSFLAGGDTQYF	TGTGCCAGCAGTTTTTTGGCGGGGGGAGATACGCAGTATTTT
TRBV4-3	.	TRBJ1-1	TRBD1	CASSQGGQGIAGTEAFF	TGCGCCAGCAGCCAAGGGGGACAGGGAATCGCCGGCACTGAAGCTTTCTTT
TRBV25-1	once	TRBJ1-4	.	CASSESPARDEKLFF	TGTGCCAGCAGTGAATCCCCCGCCCGAGATGAAAAACTGTTTTTT
TRBV7-9	many	TRBJ2-1	TRBD1	CASSPRQGTEQFF	TGTGCCAGCAGCCCCAGACAGGGAACTGAGCAGTTCTTC
TRBV6-2/TRBV6-3	few	TRBJ1-2	.	CASRTSGSNYGYTF	TGTGCCAGCAGAACTTCCGGGAGTAACTATGGCTACACCTTC
TRBV12-3/TRBV12-4	.	TRBJ2-3	TRBD1	CASSTSGQGTDTQYF	TGTGCCAGCAGTACCTCGGGACAGGGCACAGATACGCAGTATTTT
TRBV6-1	few	TRBJ2-2	TRBD2	CASTYSGSVTGELFF	TGTGCCAGCACCTATAGCGGGAGCGTCACCGGGGAGCTGTTTTTT
TRBV9	few	TRBJ1-1	.	CASSVGPGRYTEAFF	TGTGCCAGCAGCGTAGGCCCAGGAAGGTACACTGAAGCTTTCTTT
TRBV20-1	.	TRBJ1-6	.	CSALPGPRNSPLHF	TGCAGTGCTCTCCCAGGTCCTAGGAATTCACCCCTCCACTTT
TRBV4-3	few	TRBJ2-2	.	CASSQEYGGANTGELFF	TGCGCCAGCAGCCAAGAATACGGCGGGGCGAACACCGGGGAGCTGTTTTTT
TRBV7-6	few	TRBJ2-7	TRBD1	CASSPGTGGVTSIHEQYF	TGTGCCAGCAGTCCGGGGACAGGGGGCGTTACTTCGATCCACGAGCAGTACTTC